These 7 T cell receptor beta chains originate from one sample sequenced in a study of CD8 T cells in ankylosing spondylitis. Study-level findings and limits: Ankylosing spondylitis blood appeared to be characterized by a TCR beta motif of about 8 highly homologous variants.

TCRdb re-analysed the 5' RACE reads in MiXCR, keeping a single row per CDR3 protein. The table includes around 770,000 distinct CDR3 sequences, approximately 10% detected once. These receptors' antigens are unknown. Sequenced sample: blood, either unsorted or a sorted T cell fraction (not recorded which). All receptors derive from a male donor with ankylosing spondylitis.

This clonotype has a count of ten or more. The chain links TRBV5-1 to TRBJ2-5, with 10 bases that match TRBD2. The CDR3 is 18 residues long. Germline CDR1 reads SGHRS; CDR2 reads YFSETQ. The V gene end was trimmed by 0 bases and the J gene end by 4 bases; junction bases not matched to a gene: 12. DNA of the CDR3: TGCGCCAGCAGCTTGGCAGCTAGCGGGAGTAGGCCTGGAGAGACCCAGTACTTC. Its protein is CASSLAASGSRPGETQYF.

This clonotype has at least ten counts. The chain employs TRBV7-2 and TRBJ1-4; D call uncertain. V dropped 5 bases and J dropped 3 bases, with 7 bases sitting between them. Germline CDR1 SGHTA, CDR2 FQGNSA. This CDR3 has 13 residues. The CDR3 protein is CASSPRSNEKLFF. The CDR3 DNA reads TGTGCCAGCAGCCCTAGGTCTAATGAAAAACTGTTTTTT.

The J gene is TRBJ1-1, the V gene TRBV7-9; TRBD1 agrees at 8 bases. There are 15 residues in the CDR3. The ends lost 2 bases at V and 3 bases at J; junction bases unmatched: 5. Germline lookup yields CDR1 SEHNR and CDR2 FQNEAQ (reference sequence). The CDR3 DNA is TGTGCCAGCAGCTTACGGTGGGACAGGCACACTGAAGCTTTCTTT. It is translated as CASSLRWDRHTEAFF.

The V call is TRBV5-1, the J call TRBJ1-5; D is unresolved. The germline V gene encodes CDR1 SGHRS and CDR2 YFSETQ. The length of the CDR3 is 13 residues. V was cut by 0 bases and J by 4 bases, with 5 bases left in between. The CDR3 is CASSLATNQPQHF. The CDR3 nucleotides are TGCGCCAGCAGCTTGGCTACTAATCAGCCCCAGCATTTT.

The chain combines TRBV20-1 with TRBJ2-7, with TRBD1 as a possible D gene (6 bases). V lost 6 bases, J lost 3 bases, and 15 bases lay in between. Germline values: CDR1 DFQATT, CDR2 SNEGSKA (reference sequence). The CDR3 is 13 residues long. CDR3 nucleotides: TGCAGTGCCCAGGGGCGCATTCTCTACGAGCAGTACTTC. Translation: CSAQGRILYEQYF.

The chain links TRBV28 to TRBJ1-5; no clear D gene. CDR1 MDHEN and CDR2 SYDVKM come from the germline V gene. V was shortened by 10 bases and J by 8 bases, with 21 bases between the two germline ends. The CDR3 consists of 14 residues. CDR3 amino acids: CATHPLLWVEPQHF. The CDR3 DNA reads TGTGCCACACATCCACTATTGTGGGTGGAGCCCCAGCATTTT.

This sequence joins TRBV20-1 and TRBJ2-3, with a possible D match to TRBD2 (6 bases). The CDR3 has 14 amino acids. V was trimmed by 3 bases and J by 2 bases, leaving 12 bases between them. The germline CDR1 and CDR2 sequences are DFQATT and SNEGSKA (reference sequence). The chain's CDR3 is CSASGGAPTDTQYF. The CDR3 DNA is TGCAGTGCTAGCGGCGGGGCCCCCACAGATACGCAGTATTTT.